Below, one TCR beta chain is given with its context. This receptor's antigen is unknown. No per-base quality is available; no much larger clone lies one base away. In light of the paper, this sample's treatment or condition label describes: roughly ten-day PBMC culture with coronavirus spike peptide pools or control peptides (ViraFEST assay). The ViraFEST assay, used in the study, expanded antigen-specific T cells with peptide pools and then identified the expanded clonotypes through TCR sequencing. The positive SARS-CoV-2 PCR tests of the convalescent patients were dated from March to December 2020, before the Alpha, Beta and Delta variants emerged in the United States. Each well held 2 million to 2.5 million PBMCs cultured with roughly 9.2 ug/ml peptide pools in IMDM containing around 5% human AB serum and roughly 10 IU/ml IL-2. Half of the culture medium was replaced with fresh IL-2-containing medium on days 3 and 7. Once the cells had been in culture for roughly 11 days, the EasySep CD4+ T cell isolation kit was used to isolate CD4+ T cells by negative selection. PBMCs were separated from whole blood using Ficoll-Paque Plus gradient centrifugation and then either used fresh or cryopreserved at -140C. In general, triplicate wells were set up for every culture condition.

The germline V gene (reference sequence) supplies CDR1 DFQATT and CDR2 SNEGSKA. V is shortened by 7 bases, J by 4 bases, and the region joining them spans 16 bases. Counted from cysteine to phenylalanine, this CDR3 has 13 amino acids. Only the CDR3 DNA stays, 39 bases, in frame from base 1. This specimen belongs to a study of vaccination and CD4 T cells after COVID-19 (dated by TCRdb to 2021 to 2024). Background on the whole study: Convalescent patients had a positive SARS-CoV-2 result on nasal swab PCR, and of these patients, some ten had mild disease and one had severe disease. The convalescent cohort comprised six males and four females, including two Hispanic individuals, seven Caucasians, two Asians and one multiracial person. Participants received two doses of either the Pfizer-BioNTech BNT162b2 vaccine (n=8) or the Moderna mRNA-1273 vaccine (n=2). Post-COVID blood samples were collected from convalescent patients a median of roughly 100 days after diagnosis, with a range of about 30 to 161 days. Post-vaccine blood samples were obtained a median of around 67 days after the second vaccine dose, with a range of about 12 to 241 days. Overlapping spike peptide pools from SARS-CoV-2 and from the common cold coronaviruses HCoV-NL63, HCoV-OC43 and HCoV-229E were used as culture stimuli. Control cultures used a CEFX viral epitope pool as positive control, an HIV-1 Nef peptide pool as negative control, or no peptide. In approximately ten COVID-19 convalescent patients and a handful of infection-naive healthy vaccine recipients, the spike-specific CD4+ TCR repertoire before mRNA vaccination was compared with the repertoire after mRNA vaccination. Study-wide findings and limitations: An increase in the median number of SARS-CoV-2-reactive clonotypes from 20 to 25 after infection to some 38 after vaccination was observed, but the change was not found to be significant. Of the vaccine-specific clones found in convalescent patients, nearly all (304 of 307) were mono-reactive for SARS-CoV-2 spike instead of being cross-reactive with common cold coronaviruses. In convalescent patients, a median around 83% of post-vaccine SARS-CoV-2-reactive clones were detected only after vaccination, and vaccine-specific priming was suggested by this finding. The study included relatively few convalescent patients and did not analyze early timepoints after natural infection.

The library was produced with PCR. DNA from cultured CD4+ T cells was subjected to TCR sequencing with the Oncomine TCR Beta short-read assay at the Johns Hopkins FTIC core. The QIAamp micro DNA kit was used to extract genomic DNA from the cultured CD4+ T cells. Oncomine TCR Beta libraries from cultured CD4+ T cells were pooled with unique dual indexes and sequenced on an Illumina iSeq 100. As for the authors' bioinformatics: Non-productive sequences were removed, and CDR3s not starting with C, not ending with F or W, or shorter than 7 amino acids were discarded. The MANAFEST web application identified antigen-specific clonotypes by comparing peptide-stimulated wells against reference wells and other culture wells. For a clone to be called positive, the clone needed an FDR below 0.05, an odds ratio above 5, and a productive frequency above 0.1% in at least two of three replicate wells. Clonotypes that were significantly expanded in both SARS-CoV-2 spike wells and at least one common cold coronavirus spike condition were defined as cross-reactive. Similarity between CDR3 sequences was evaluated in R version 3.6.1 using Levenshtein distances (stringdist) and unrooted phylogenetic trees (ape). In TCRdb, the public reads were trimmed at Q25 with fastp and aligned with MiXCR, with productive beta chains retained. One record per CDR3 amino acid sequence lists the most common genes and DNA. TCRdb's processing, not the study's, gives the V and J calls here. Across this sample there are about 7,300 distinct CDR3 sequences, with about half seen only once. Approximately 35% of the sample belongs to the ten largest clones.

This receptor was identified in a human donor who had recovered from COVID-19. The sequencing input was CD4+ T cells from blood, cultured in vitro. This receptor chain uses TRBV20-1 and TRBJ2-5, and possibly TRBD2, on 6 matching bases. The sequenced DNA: TGCAGTGTAGAATTTTCGACTAGAGAGACCCAGTACTTC. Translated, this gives CSVEFSTRETQYF.